The clone carrying this TCR beta chain was counted only a few times. Its antigen is not identified. Trimming removed 3 bases from V and 6 bases from J, with 16 bases in between. The CDR3 runs 14 residues. Looked up from germline, CDR1 is DFQATT and CDR2 is SNEGSKA (reference sequence). The entry originates in a study of T cells after yellow fever vaccination. The study, taken as a whole, reports: Repertoires obtained by FACS sorting could include abundant clonotypes that entered as contaminants from the bulk population. Across the CD4 and CD8 compartments, a small share of clonotypes was present in both.

TCRdb reanalysed the 5' RACE reads using MiXCR and keeps one entry per CDR3 protein. The profile shows about 260,000 distinct CDR3 sequences, over 4.5% of them singletons. This receptor was identified in a man younger than 35 who received the YFV17D yellow fever vaccine. The J gene is TRBJ2-3, the V gene TRBV20-1, with D hard to call. The sequencing here drew on CD4+ T cells sorted from PBMCs, taken on the day of the yellow fever booster vaccination. CDR3 protein: CSASWPNERDTQYF. Written as DNA, the CDR3 is TGCAGTGCTAGCTGGCCTAACGAGAGGGATACGCAGTATTTT.